Shown below are 12 T cell receptor beta chains from a single sample sequenced in a study of regulatory T cells in long-lasting Graves disease (dated by TCRdb to 2020 to 2022). In the paper's terms, the time point label means: newly diagnosed GD, antithyroid drugs for less than 3 months. For both TCR sequencing and RNA sequencing, RNA was extracted from PBMCs in TRIzol. The receptor library was made with multiplex PCR. TCRdb shows the sequencer as Illumina HiSeq 4000. CDR3 regions were amplified by Arm-PCR with iRepertoire HTBI primers to construct TCR beta libraries. In TCRdb, the public reads were trimmed at Q25 with fastp and aligned with MiXCR, with productive beta chains retained. Each entry merges the rows of one CDR3 protein and shows their most common DNA and genes. This sample gives about 520,000 distinct CDR3 sequences in total; 9.5% to 15% of them show up just once. Of the sample, over 7% falls within the top ten clones.

These data were likewise used in another study, on T cells in Graves' hyperthyroidism and ophthalmopathy.

The material sequenced was peripheral blood mononuclear cells (PBMCs), taken at new diagnosis, from a patient treated with antithyroid drugs. These receptors were taken from a woman aged 30 to 39 with Graves disease. Donor details come from another sample of the same person, matched by shared clones.

About this clonotype: This CDR3 fails to terminate in the conserved phenylalanine or tryptophan, so it likely reflects a read error. No DNA is shown, since the ends of the CDR3 on it are uncertain; the CDR3 is the one TCRdb lists. This rearrangement joins TRBV2 to TRBJ1-2; the table's D call, TRBD1, has no DNA check behind it. From germline, CDR1 is SNHLY and CDR2 FYNNEI. With termini counted, the CDR3 has 13 amino acids. CDR3 protein: CASSAGTVFGHTL.

The rearrangement joins TRBV11-2 to TRBJ2-1; 9 bases are a match to TRBD2. Germline lookup yields CDR1 SGHAT and CDR2 FQNNGV. This CDR3 has 15 residues. The V segment lost 0 bases and the J segment 9 bases; nucleotides outside the gene matches: 6. This CDR3 is CASSLEGGRAGEQFF. The DNA of the CDR3 is TGTGCCAGCAGCTTAGAGGGCGGGAGGGCCGGTGAGCAGTTCTTC.

Ten or more counts support this clonotype. The chain is built from TRBV6-5 and TRBJ2-7; unclear D gene. The germline CDR1 and CDR2 sequences are MNHEY and SVGAGI. Trimming stripped 2 bases from V and 1 base from J, with 6 bases between. The CDR3 has 13 residues. The chain's CDR3 is CASSYGQSYEQYF. As DNA, the CDR3 is TGTGCCAGCAGTTACGGCCAGTCCTACGAGCAGTACTTC.

This clonotype was seen many times. This rearrangement joins TRBV6-1 to TRBJ2-2, with a tentative D call TRBD1 (8 bases). Germline CDR1 and CDR2: MNHNS and SASEGT. CDR3 size: 16 residues. Deletions cut 5 bases from V and 3 bases from J, with 16 bases between. The DNA for the CDR3 is TGTGCCAGCAGTAAACGGACAGGGAGGGACACCGGGGAGCTGTTTTTT. Residues: CASSKRTGRDTGELFF.

This clonotype was found a few times. The chain has TRBV18 and TRBJ1-6; D is possibly TRBD1 (6 bases). The germline gives CDR1 KGHSH, CDR2 LQKENI. Trimming removed 3 bases at V and 8 bases at J, with 17 bases between. The CDR3 loop spans 16 amino acids. The CDR3, as DNA: TGTGCCAGCTCACCCCTTGCCAGGGGAACTGATTCACCCCTCCACTTT. Encoded protein: CASSPLARGTDSPLHF.

This clonotype was observed a handful of times. CDR3 bases: TGTGCCAGCAGCTTGACAGGGTTGAATAATTCACCCCTCCACTTT. Protein: CASSLTGLNNSPLHF. V and J are TRBV7-2 and TRBJ1-6; 7 nucleotides agree with TRBD1. V dropped 3 bases and J dropped 5; count of bases not matched to a gene: 4. The CDR3 sequence is 15 residues long. The germline V gene encodes CDR1 SGHTA and CDR2 FQGNSA.

This clonotype was found many times. The chain joins TRBV2 to TRBJ1-6, with 7 positions matching TRBD1. V trimming: 11 bases; J trimming: 5 bases; junction bases outside the gene matches: 6. Germline-derived CDR1 and CDR2 are SNHLY and FYNNEI. The CDR3 spans 13 residues. CDR3 residues: CAGGTVNNSPLHF. The CDR3 nucleotides read TGTGCCGGAGGGACAGTTAATAATTCACCCCTCCACTTT.

This clonotype was observed many times. The gene calls are TRBV12-3 or TRBV12-4 and TRBJ2-3, with D possibly TRBD1 on 6 matching bases. The ends were cut back, 3 bases at V and 2 bases at J, with 12 bases in the middle. The length of the CDR3 is 15 residues. CDR3 region: CASSFQGQFTDTQYF. The DNA for the CDR3 is TGTGCCAGCAGTTTTCAGGGGCAGTTCACAGATACGCAGTATTTT.

Ten or more counts support this clonotype. This chain links TRBV5-5 with TRBJ2-7, with TRBD2 identical over 12 bases. The V segment lost 4 bases and the J segment 3 bases; nucleotides outside the gene matches: 5. This CDR3 comprises 15 residues. CDR1 is SGHKS and CDR2 is YYEKEE in the germline V gene (reference sequence). CDR3 protein: CASSTGLAGIYEQYF. As DNA, the CDR3 is TGTGCCAGCAGCACGGGACTAGCGGGTATCTACGAGCAGTACTTC. The full variable domain, its missing parts supplied by reference TRBV5-5 and TRBJ2-7, is DAGVTQSPTHLIKTRGQQVTLRCSPISGHKSVSWYQQVLGQGPQFIFQYYEKEERGRGNFPDRFSARQFPNYSSELNVNALLLGDSALYLCASSTGLAGIYEQYFGPGTRLTVT.

This clonotype was seen a handful of times. The chain couples TRBV15 to TRBJ1-5; D unresolved. CDR3 length: 18 amino acids. Per the germline V gene, CDR1 is LNHNV and CDR2 is YYDKDF (reference sequence). Trimming left V 6 bases short and J 0 bases short, with 21 bases between. The CDR3 here is CATRDGRAEEYSNQPQHF. CDR3 DNA sequence: TGTGCCACCAGAGACGGGAGAGCCGAAGAGTATAGCAATCAGCCCCAGCATTTT.

The chain employs TRBV4-2 and TRBJ2-1, with D tentatively TRBD1 or TRBD2 (5 bases each). CDR3 length: 15 residues. V lost 1 base to trimming and J lost 9 bases, with 16 bases between them. CDR1 is LGHNA, CDR2 YNFKEQ, per germline. CDR3 in DNA: TGTGCCAGCAGCCAAGTGTTCTGGGACGAAGGTGAGCAGTTCTTC. This translates into CASSQVFWDEGEQFF.

This clonotype was seen only a few times. A much more abundant neighbour one base away suggests this may be a read error. The chain combines TRBV2 with TRBJ2-5, with a tentative D call TRBD1 (5 bases). The CDR3 has 11 amino acids. V dropped 10 bases and J dropped 5 bases, with 11 bases sitting between them. CDR1 and CDR2 (germline): SNHLY, FYNNEI. The CDR3 region has the DNA TGTGCCATCAGGGTTAGGGAGACCCAGTACTTC. Translation: CAIRVRETQYF.